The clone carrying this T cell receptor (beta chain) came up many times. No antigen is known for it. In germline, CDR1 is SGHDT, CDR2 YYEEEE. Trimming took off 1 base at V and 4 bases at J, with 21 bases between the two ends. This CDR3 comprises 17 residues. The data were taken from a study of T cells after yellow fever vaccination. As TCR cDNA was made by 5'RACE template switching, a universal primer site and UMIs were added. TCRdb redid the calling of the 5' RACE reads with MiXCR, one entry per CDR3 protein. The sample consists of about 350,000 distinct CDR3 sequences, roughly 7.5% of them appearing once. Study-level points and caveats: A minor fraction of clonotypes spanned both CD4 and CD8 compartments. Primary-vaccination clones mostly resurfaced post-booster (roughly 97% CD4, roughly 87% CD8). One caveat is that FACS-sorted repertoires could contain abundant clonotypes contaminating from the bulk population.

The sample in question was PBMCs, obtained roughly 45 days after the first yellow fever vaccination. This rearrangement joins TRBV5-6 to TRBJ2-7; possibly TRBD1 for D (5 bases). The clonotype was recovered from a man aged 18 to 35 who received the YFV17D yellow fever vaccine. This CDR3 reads CASSLTGSMSNLYEQYV. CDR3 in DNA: TGTGCCAGCAGCTTGACAGGTTCCATGTCCAATCTTTACGAGCAGTACGTC.